What follows are 28 T cell receptor beta chains derived from one specimen sequenced in a study of T cell responses to AZD1222 COVID-19 vaccine. Profiling relied on immunoSEQ multiplex PCR, and the TCRdb table lists in-frame clones only, not all of them. Of fewer than 150,000 clones detected, about 90% appear once; the ten largest clones hold 1.9%. The source was peripheral blood, collected on day 0 of AZD1222 vaccination. The receptor source for this set is an adult in good health.

On this clone: Other DNA sequences within the sample encode an identical CDR3. The V call is TRBV20-1, the J call TRBJ2-5; D unclear. CDR3 length: 10 amino acids. CDR1 is DFQATT and CDR2 is SNEGSKA in the germline V gene (reference sequence). Trimming cost V 3 bases and J 3 bases, with 2 bases left between them. This chain's CDR3 is CSARKETQYF. The CDR3 DNA follows: TGCAGTGCTAGGAAAGAGACCCAGTACTTC.

The V and J genes are TRBV5-1 and TRBJ2-7; D gene ambiguous. Germline CDR1 is SGHRS and CDR2 is YFSETQ. The V and J ends lost 5 bases and 2 bases respectively, with 8 bases between them. This CDR3 has 12 amino acids. The CDR3 DNA is TGCGCCAGCAGTGAAGGGACCTACGAGCAGTACTTC. It translates to CASSEGTYEQYF.

The chain recombines TRBV10-2 with TRBJ1-5; no firm D call. Germline CDR1 is WSHSY and CDR2 is SAAADI. The CDR3 covers 16 residues. V lost 3 bases and J 1 base, leaving 13 bases between the germline ends. Here the CDR3 DNA reads TGCGCCAGCAGTGAACAGCCAAACCGAAGCAATCAGCCCCAGCATTTT. Residues: CASSEQPNRSNQPQHF.

This CDR3 reads CASSEFWRGGADTQYF. The DNA of the CDR3 is TGTGCCAGCAGTGAATTTTGGCGGGGGGGAGCAGATACGCAGTATTTT. This chain links TRBV6-1 with TRBJ2-3; 9 bases line up with TRBD2. The germline gives CDR1 MNHNS, CDR2 SASEGT. This CDR3 is 16 amino acids long. V was clipped by 2 bases and J by 4 bases; unmatched bases: 7.

The chain carries TRBV28 and TRBJ1-1; TRBD1 is a possible D gene (6 bases). Germline V lookup: CDR1 MDHEN, CDR2 SYDVKM. The CDR3 has 15 amino acids. V gave up 6 bases and J gave up 3 bases, with 17 bases separating them. CDR3 sequence: CASSQGPMSHTEAFF. CDR3 sequence (DNA): TGTGCCAGCAGCCAGGGGCCCATGTCGCACACTGAAGCTTTCTTT.

The V gene is TRBV5-1, the J gene TRBJ1-6; D remains ambiguous. CDR1 and CDR2 from the germline V gene are SGHRS and YFSETQ. Trimming removed 6 bases from V and 5 bases from J, with 12 bases in between. The CDR3 covers 14 residues. CDR3 sequence reads: CASKEGFDNSPLHF. CDR3 in DNA: TGCGCCAGCAAGGAGGGTTTCGATAATTCACCCCTCCACTTT. Variable domain in full (rest from reference TRBV5-1 and TRBJ1-6): KAGVTQTPRYLIKTRGQQVTLSCSPISGHRSVSWYQQTPGQGLQFLFEYFSETQRNKGNFPGRFSGRQFSNSRSEMNVSTLELGDSALYLCASKEGFDNSPLHFGNGTRLTVT.

Concerning this clone: Other DNA sequences of this sample code for an identical CDR3. This rearrangement joins TRBV15 to TRBJ1-1, with D tentatively TRBD1 (6 bases). Germline assignment: CDR1 LNHNV and CDR2 YYDKDF (reference sequence). CDR3 length: 13 amino acids. The V end was cut by 1 base, the J end by 5 bases, with 8 bases between. CDR3 in amino acids: CATSRGGGTEAFF. For the CDR3, the DNA is TGTGCCACCAGCAGAGGAGGGGGGACTGAAGCTTTCTTT. The full variable domain, completed using reference TRBV15 and TRBJ1-1, is DAMVIQNPRYQVTQFGKPVTLSCSQTLNHNVMYWYQQKSSQAPKLLFHYYDKDFNNEADTPDNFQSRRPNTSFCFLDIRSPGLGDTAMYLCATSRGGGTEAFFGQGTRLTVV.

The rearrangement links TRBV28 to TRBJ1-2, with 7 nucleotides matching TRBD1. The CDR3 has 14 residues. V dropped 4 bases and J dropped 12; count of bases not matched to a gene: 14. Per germline, CDR1 MDHEN and CDR2 SYDVKM. The CDR3 is CASSYDRVLSLDTF. CDR3 nucleotide sequence: TGTGCCAGCAGTTACGACAGGGTTCTAAGTTTGGACACCTTC.

The chain joins TRBV9 to TRBJ2-2, with 9 bases fitting TRBD1. This CDR3 is 16 amino acids long. The V segment lost 4 bases and the J segment 6 bases; nucleotides outside the gene matches: 10. Germline CDR1 and CDR2: SGDLS and YYNGEE. CDR3 residues: CASSYGGTGRAGELFF. DNA for the CDR3: TGTGCCAGCAGCTACGGCGGGACAGGGAGAGCCGGGGAGCTGTTTTTT.

The chain carries TRBV27 and TRBJ1-1; 8 positions match TRBD1. This CDR3 has 16 amino acids. V dropped 5 bases and J dropped 4; count of bases not matched to a gene: 12. Germline assignment: CDR1 MNHEY and CDR2 SMNVEV (reference sequence). The CDR3 DNA reads as TGTGCCAGCAGTCCCTCAAGGACAGGGAAGGTCACTGAAGCTTTCTTT. It yields the protein CASSPSRTGKVTEAFF.

This clone came up once. In the same sample, other DNA sequences code for this CDR3. The J gene is TRBJ1-1, the V gene TRBV5-6, with D unresolved. CDR3 length: 14 amino acids. Trimming stripped 0 bases from V and 1 base from J, with 7 bases between. Germline assignment: CDR1 SGHDT and CDR2 YYEEEE. The CDR3 spells CASSLAGPNTEAFF. Written as DNA, the CDR3 is TGTGCCAGCAGCTTGGCTGGGCCGAACACTGAAGCTTTCTTT.

Points on this clone: Other nucleotide sequences in the sample specify the same CDR3. The chain has TRBV5-6 and TRBJ1-6, with TRBD1 matching 8 bases. The trim removed 4 bases at V and 8 bases at J, leaving 5 bases unmatched. Germline V lookup: CDR1 SGHDT, CDR2 YYEEEE. CDR3 length equals 14 residues. This chain's CDR3 is CASSDGQGDSPLHF. The DNA of the CDR3 is TGTGCCAGCAGCGACGGACAGGGTGATTCACCCCTCCACTTT.

The J gene is TRBJ2-1, the V gene TRBV5-1, with no clear D. This CDR3 contains 18 residues. Trimming stripped 2 bases from V and 4 bases from J, with 22 bases between. Germline CDR1 and CDR2: SGHRS and YFSETQ. CDR3 sequence reads: CASSLGRRAGMDYNEQFF. CDR3 bases: TGCGCCAGCAGCTTAGGACGTCGGGCAGGAATGGATTACAATGAGCAGTTCTTC. The full variable domain, its missing parts supplied by reference TRBV5-1 and TRBJ2-1, is KAGVTQTPRYLIKTRGQQVTLSCSPISGHRSVSWYQQTPGQGLQFLFEYFSETQRNKGNFPGRFSGRQFSNSRSEMNVSTLELGDSALYLCASSLGRRAGMDYNEQFFGPGTRLTVL.

This clone came up once. The chain has TRBV5-1 and TRBJ2-2, with D possibly TRBD2 on 6 matching bases. V was pared by 2 bases and J by 7 bases, with 15 bases between. Germline assignment: CDR1 SGHRS and CDR2 YFSETQ. There are 15 residues in the CDR3. In nucleotides, the CDR3 is TGCGCCAGCAGCTTCATATCACCGGGAGTCGGGGAGCTGTTTTTT. This codes for CASSFISPGVGELFF. Supplemented by reference TRBV5-1 and TRBJ2-2, the full variable domain reads KAGVTQTPRYLIKTRGQQVTLSCSPISGHRSVSWYQQTPGQGLQFLFEYFSETQRNKGNFPGRFSGRQFSNSRSEMNVSTLELGDSALYLCASSFISPGVGELFFGEGSRLTVL.

This clone was counted once. The gene calls are TRBV5-5 and TRBJ1-1, with 9 bases aligning to TRBD1. CDR1 SGHKS and CDR2 YYEKEE come from the germline V gene (reference sequence). The CDR3 spans 14 residues. V shed 1 base, J shed 11 bases, and the junction held 9 bases outside the gene matches. CDR3 bases: TGTGCCAGCAGCTTGTCCCGGGACAGGGATGGGGCTTTCTTT. This translates into CASSLSRDRDGAFF.

The chain combines TRBV18 with TRBJ1-2; 10 nucleotides agree with TRBD1. CDR1 KGHSH and CDR2 LQKENI come from the germline V gene. This CDR3 has 15 residues. With 3 bases clipped from V and 3 bases from J, the junction kept 4 bases outside the gene matches. The CDR3 here is CASSPAGTGDYGYTF. The CDR3 bases are TGTGCCAGCTCACCGGCCGGGACAGGGGACTATGGCTACACCTTC.

The J gene is TRBJ2-3, the V gene TRBV10-3, with TRBD1 matching 10 bases. The germline gives CDR1 ENHRY, CDR2 SYGVKD. This CDR3 is built from 15 residues. With 5 bases clipped from V and 4 bases from J, the junction kept 6 bases outside the gene matches. CDR3 in amino acids: CAISPGTGEADTQYF. The CDR3 coding sequence is TGTGCCATCAGTCCCGGGACAGGGGAAGCAGATACGCAGTATTTT.

The chain recombines TRBV5-8 with TRBJ1-2; D may be TRBD1 (6 bases). The CDR3 runs to 13 residues. The V and J ends lost 1 base and 10 bases respectively, with 14 bases between them. The germline V gene has CDR1 SGHTS and CDR2 YDEGEE. CDR3 sequence reads: CASSLFGRGHYTF. CDR3 nucleotide sequence: TGTGCCAGCAGCTTGTTTGGGAGGGGACACTACACCTTC.

This sequence joins TRBV2 and TRBJ1-4; D is perhaps TRBD1 (6 bases). Germline V CDR1 and CDR2: SNHLY, FYNNEI. The CDR3 extends over 16 amino acids. Trimming shortened V by 8 bases and J by 0 bases, and 16 bases separated the two germline ends. The DNA of the CDR3 is TGTGCCAGCGGAAACCGGGACACGACAACTAATGAAAAACTGTTTTTT. Protein sequence: CASGNRDTTTNEKLFF. Variable domain in full (rest from reference TRBV2 and TRBJ1-4): EPEVTQTPSHQVTQMGQEVILRCVPISNHLYFYWYRQILGQKVEFLVSFYNNEISEKSEIFDDQFSVERPDGSNFTLKIRSTKLEDSAMYFCASGNRDTTTNEKLFFGSGTQLSVL.

In regard to this clone: The same CDR3 also results from other DNA sequences found in this sample. This rearrangement joins TRBV9 to TRBJ1-1; D is uncertain. The CDR3 contains 14 residues. Germline CDR1 and CDR2: SGDLS and YYNGEE. V shed 0 bases and J shed 3 bases, with 9 bases lying between them. The CDR3 region has the DNA TGTGCCAGCAGCGTAGGGGGAGGAGACACTGAAGCTTTCTTT. Translating it yields CASSVGGGDTEAFF. The entire variable domain, with the rest obtained from reference TRBV9 and TRBJ1-1, is as follows: DSGVTQTPKHLITATGQRVTLRCSPRSGDLSVYWYQQSLDQGLQFLIQYYNGEERAKGNILERFSAQQFPDLHSELNLSSLELGDSALYFCASSVGGGDTEAFFGQGTRLTVV.

This chain joins TRBV28 and TRBJ1-5; D is undetermined. V was pared by 6 bases and J by 7 bases, with 16 bases between. CDR1 and CDR2 (germline): MDHEN, SYDVKM. The CDR3 contains 14 residues. The CDR3 loop reads CASRSPGGSQPQHF. CDR3 nucleotide sequence: TGTGCCAGCAGATCGCCCGGTGGTAGCCAGCCCCAGCATTTT.

This sequence joins TRBV5-6 and TRBJ1-1; TRBD1 agrees at 10 bases. Trimming removed 4 bases from V and 4 bases from J; junction bases left unmatched: 7. Germline values: CDR1 SGHDT, CDR2 YYEEEE. The CDR3 spans 15 residues. CDR3 amino acids: CASSIPGQGITEAFF. DNA for the CDR3: TGTGCCAGCAGCATTCCGGGACAGGGGATCACTGAAGCTTTCTTT.

The J gene is TRBJ1-2, the V gene TRBV15, with D possibly being TRBD1 (5 bases). Trimming pared 2 bases from V and 5 bases from J, leaving 15 bases between. This CDR3 spans 15 amino acids. Germline CDR1 is LNHNV and CDR2 is YYDKDF (reference sequence). CDR3 amino acids: CATSRKDISLYGYTF. The CDR3 coding sequence is TGTGCCACCAGCAGAAAGGACATATCATTGTATGGCTACACCTTC.

Note on this clone: An end of the junction does not agree with germline; a read error may underlie this. The rearrangement uses TRBV10-2 and TRBJ1-1; D gene ambiguous. The CDR3 consists of 13 residues. The germline V gene has CDR1 WSHSY and CDR2 SAAADI. The CDR3 loop reads CASSIRGTTEAFF. In DNA form, the CDR3 reads TGCGCCAGTTCAATCAGAGGAACCACTGAAGCTTTTTTT.

This clone was seen a handful of times. The CDR3 region has the DNA TGTGCCTGGAGTGTACCCCCACAGAGGAACACCATATATTTT. Protein: CAWSVPPQRNTIYF. The chain couples TRBV30 to TRBJ1-3; D uncertain. CDR3 size: 14 residues. Germline CDR1 reads GTSNPN; CDR2 reads SVGIG (reference sequence). Between the trimmed V and J ends, which lost 0 bases and 7 bases, there was a span of 13 bases. Looking up the rest from reference TRBV30 and TRBJ1-3 gives the full variable domain: SQTIHQWPATLVQPVGSPLSLECTVEGTSNPNLYWYRQAAGRGLQLLFYSVGIGQISSEVPQNLSASRPQDRQFILSSKKLLLSDSGFYLCAWSVPPQRNTIYFGEGSWLTVV.

The V and J genes are TRBV9 and TRBJ1-1; 8 nucleotides agree with TRBD1. The junction had 9 bases not matched to a gene; V was cut back by 3 bases and J by 2 bases. The CDR3 extends over 16 amino acids. Per germline, CDR1 SGDLS and CDR2 YYNGEE. The CDR3 nucleotides are TGTGCCAGCAGCGCAACACAGGGGGACTTTAACACTGAAGCTTTCTTT. Translation: CASSATQGDFNTEAFF.

This chain connects TRBV4-2 to TRBJ2-7, with a tentative D call TRBD2 (5 bases). Germline V gives CDR1 LGHNA, CDR2 YNFKEQ. Trimming shortened V by 0 bases and J by 4 bases, and 16 bases separated the two germline ends. This CDR3 region has 16 residues. The CDR3 DNA is TGTGCCAGCAGCCAAGAACCAGCTCTAGCACAGTACGAGCAGTACTTC. It translates to CASSQEPALAQYEQYF.

The chain uses TRBV5-6 and TRBJ1-6; 7 nucleotides line up with TRBD1. This CDR3 is 15 amino acids long. Germline values: CDR1 SGHDT, CDR2 YYEEEE. With V trimmed by 6 bases and J by 3 bases, 6 bases remained unmatched. The CDR3 region has the DNA TGTGCCAGCATGCGGACAGGACACTATAATTCACCCCTCCACTTT. This gives the protein CASMRTGHYNSPLHF.